This T cell receptor beta chain was observed in a study of radiotherapy plus CTLA-4 blockade in lung cancer. Overall study: Among enrolled patients, roughly 20% responded and more than 25% achieved disease control. Whole-study findings and limits: Reported findings show early blood T cell clone dynamics, with interferon-beta, best predicted response.

Between the trimmed V and J ends, which lost 4 bases and 1 base, there was a span of 23 bases. The CDR3 runs 18 residues. The germline V gene encodes CDR1 SGDLS and CDR2 YYNGEE. With respect to this clone: Its matching antigen is unknown.

Patients had chemo-refractory metastatic non-small-cell lung cancer and received focal radiation plus CTLA-4 blockade that used ipilimumab. TCRdb's copy holds only in-frame clones and misses some; the assay was immunoSEQ multiplex PCR. The sample has fewer than 75,000 clones; more than 75% are singletons. Sequencing used peripheral blood, obtained from a patient treated with radiotherapy plus ipilimumab. The source is a human donor with non-small cell lung cancer that progressed on radiotherapy plus ipilimumab. The V gene is TRBV9, the J gene TRBJ2-5; D remains unclear. The CDR3 DNA reads as TGTGCCAGCAGCCGCAAACCCGGGTGGGGATCGTCCCAAGAGACCCAGTACTTC. This encodes CASSRKPGWGSSQETQYF. The variable domain in full, completed from reference TRBV9 and TRBJ2-5, reads DSGVTQTPKHLITATGQRVTLRCSPRSGDLSVYWYQQSLDQGLQFLIQYYNGEERAKGNILERFSAQQFPDLHSELNLSSLELGDSALYFCASSRKPGWGSSQETQYFGPGTRLLVL.